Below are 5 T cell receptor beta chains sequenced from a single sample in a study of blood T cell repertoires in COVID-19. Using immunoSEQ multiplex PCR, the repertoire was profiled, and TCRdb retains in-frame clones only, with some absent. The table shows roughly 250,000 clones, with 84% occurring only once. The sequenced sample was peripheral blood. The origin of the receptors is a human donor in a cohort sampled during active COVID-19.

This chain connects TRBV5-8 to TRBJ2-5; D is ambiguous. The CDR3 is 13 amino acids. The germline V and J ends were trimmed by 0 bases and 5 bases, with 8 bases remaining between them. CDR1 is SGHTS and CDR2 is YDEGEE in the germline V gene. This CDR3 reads CASSLGQWETQYF. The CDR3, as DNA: TGTGCCAGCAGCTTGGGCCAGTGGGAGACCCAGTACTTC.

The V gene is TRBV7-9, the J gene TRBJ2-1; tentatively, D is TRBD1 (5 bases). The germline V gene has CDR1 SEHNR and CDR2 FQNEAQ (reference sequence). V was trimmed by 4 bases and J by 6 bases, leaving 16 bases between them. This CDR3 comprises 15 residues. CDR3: CASSYPLDSLNEQFF. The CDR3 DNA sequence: TGTGCCAGCAGCTACCCTTTAGACAGCCTCAATGAGCAGTTCTTC.

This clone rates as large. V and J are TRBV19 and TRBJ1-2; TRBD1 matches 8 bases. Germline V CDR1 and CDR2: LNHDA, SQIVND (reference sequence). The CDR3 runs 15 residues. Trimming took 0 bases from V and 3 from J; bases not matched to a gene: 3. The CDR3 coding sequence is TGTGCCAGTAGTATAGATCAGACAGGGGACTATGGCTACACCTTC. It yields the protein CASSIDQTGDYGYTF.

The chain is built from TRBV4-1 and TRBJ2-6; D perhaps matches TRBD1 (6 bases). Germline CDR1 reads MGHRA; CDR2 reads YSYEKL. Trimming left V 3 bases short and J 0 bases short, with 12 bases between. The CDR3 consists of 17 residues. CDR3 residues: CASSHTDRSSGANVLTF. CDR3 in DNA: TGCGCCAGCAGCCACACCGACAGGAGCTCTGGGGCCAACGTCCTGACTTTC.

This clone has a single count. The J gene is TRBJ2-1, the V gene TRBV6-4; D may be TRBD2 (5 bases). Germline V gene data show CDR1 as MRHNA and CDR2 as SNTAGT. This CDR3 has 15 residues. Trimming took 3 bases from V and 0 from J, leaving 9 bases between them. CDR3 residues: CASSEEGSSYNEQFF. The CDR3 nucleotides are TGTGCCAGCAGTGAAGAAGGGAGCTCCTACAATGAGCAGTTCTTC.